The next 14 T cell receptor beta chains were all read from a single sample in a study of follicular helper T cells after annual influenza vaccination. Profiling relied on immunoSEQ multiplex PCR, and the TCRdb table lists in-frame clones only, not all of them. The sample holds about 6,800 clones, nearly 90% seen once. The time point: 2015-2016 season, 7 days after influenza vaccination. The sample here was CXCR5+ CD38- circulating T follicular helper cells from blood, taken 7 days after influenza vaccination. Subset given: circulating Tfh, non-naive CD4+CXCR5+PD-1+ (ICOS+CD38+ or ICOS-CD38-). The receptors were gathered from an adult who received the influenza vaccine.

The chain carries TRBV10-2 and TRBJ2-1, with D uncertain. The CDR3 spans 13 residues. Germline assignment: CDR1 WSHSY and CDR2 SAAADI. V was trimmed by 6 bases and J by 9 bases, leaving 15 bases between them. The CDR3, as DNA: TGCGCCAGCAGCAAAACAAGAAACGGTGAGCAGTTCTTC. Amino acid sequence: CASSKTRNGEQFF.

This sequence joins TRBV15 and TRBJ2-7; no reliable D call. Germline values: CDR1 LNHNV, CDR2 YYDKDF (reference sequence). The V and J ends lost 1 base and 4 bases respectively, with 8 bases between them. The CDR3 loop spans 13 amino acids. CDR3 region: CATSRGAQYEQYF. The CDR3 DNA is TGTGCCACCAGCAGAGGTGCACAATACGAGCAGTACTTC.

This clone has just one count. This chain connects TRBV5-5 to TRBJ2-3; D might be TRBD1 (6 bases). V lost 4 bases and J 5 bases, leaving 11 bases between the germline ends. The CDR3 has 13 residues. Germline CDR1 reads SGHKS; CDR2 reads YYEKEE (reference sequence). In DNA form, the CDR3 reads TGTGCCAGCAGCGGCACAGGGTTAGATACGCAGTATTTT. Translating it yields CASSGTGLDTQYF. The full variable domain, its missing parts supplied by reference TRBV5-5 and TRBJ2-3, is DAGVTQSPTHLIKTRGQQVTLRCSPISGHKSVSWYQQVLGQGPQFIFQYYEKEERGRGNFPDRFSARQFPNYSSELNVNALLLGDSALYLCASSGTGLDTQYFGPGTRLTVL.

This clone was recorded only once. CDR3 sequence reads: CASSPMNTEAFF. The CDR3 nucleotides are TGTGCCAGCTCACCAATGAACACTGAAGCTTTCTTT. This sequence joins TRBV18 and TRBJ1-1; no firm D call. The V gene lost 2 bases and the J gene lost 0 bases, with 1 base spanning the gap. In germline, CDR1 is KGHSH, CDR2 LQKENI. The CDR3 consists of 12 residues.

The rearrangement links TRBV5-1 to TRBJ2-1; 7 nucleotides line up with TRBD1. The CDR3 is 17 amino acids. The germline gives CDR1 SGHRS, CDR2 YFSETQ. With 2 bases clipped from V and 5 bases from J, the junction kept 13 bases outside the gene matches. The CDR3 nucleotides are TGCGCCAGCAGCTTAATGGTCGGGCCAGGGGGAAACAATGAGCAGTTCTTC. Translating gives CASSLMVGPGGNNEQFF.

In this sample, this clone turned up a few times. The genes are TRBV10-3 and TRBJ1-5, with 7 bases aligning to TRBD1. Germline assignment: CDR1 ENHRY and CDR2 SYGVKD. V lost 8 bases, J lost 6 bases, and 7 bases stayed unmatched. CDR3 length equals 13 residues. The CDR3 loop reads CAIGEGAVQPQHF. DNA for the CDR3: TGTGCCATCGGGGAGGGGGCCGTTCAGCCCCAGCATTTT.

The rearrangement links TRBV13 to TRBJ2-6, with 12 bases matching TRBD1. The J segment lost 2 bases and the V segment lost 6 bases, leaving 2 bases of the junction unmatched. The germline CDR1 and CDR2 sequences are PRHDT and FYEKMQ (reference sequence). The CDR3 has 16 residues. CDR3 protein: CASSWDRGPGANVLTF. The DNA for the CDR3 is TGTGCCAGCAGTTGGGACAGGGGGCCTGGGGCCAACGTCCTGACTTTC.

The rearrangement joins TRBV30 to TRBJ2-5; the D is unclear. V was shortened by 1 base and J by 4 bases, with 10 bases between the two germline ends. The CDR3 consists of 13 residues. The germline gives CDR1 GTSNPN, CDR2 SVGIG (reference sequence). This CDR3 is CAWSGYQGETQYF. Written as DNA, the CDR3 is TGTGCCTGGAGTGGGTACCAAGGAGAGACCCAGTACTTC.

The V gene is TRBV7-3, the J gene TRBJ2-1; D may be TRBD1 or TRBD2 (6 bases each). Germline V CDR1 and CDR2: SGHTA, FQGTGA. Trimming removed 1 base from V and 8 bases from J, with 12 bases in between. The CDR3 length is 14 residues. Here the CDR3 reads CASSLSYGGDEQFF. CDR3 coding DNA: TGTGCCAGCAGCTTAAGTTACGGGGGCGATGAGCAGTTCTTC.

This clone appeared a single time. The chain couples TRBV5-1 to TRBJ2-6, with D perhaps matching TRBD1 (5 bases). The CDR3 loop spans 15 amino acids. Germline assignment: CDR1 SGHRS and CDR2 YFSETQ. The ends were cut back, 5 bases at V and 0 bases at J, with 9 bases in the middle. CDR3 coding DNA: TGCGCCAGCAGAATGACAGACTCTGGGGCCAACGTCCTGACTTTC. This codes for CASRMTDSGANVLTF.

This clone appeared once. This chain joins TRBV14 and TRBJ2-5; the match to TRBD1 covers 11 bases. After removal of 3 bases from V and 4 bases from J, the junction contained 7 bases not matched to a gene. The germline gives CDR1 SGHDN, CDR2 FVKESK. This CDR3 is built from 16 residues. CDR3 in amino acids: CASSHPWTGGAETQYF. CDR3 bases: TGTGCCAGCAGCCATCCCTGGACAGGGGGCGCAGAGACCCAGTACTTC.

This chain's CDR3 is CSVEGVFSYNEQFF. For the CDR3, the DNA is TGCAGCGTAGAGGGGGTATTTTCCTACAATGAGCAGTTCTTC. The chain combines TRBV29-1 with TRBJ2-1; perhaps TRBD1 as D (6 bases). Germline V gene lookup returns CDR1 SQVTM and CDR2 ANQGSEA. CDR3 length: 14 residues. V lost 6 bases and J lost 1, with 13 bases in between.

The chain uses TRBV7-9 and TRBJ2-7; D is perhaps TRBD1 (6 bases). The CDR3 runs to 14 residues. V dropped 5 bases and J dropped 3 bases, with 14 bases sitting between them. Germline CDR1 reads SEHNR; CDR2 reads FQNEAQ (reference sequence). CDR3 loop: CASSGMTGGYEQYF. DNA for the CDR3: TGTGCCAGCAGCGGGATGACAGGCGGCTACGAGCAGTACTTC.

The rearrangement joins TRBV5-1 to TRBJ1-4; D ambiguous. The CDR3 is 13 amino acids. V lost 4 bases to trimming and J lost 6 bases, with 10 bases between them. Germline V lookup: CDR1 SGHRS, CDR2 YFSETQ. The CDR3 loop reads CASSQRRDEKLFF. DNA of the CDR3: TGCGCCAGCAGCCAGAGGCGGGATGAAAAACTGTTTTTT.